The T cell receptor (beta chain) under discussion was sequenced for a study of cytomegalovirus exposure and HLA in healthy donors. Study-wide findings and caveats: Sequence variants that were highly shared formed a cluster that was likely a sequencing artifact. A later analysis, which compared TCR beta chains of equal frequency, found the HLA-associated ones more clonally expanded.

Points on this clone: Its antigen is unidentified.

PCR involved 60 Vbeta and 13 Jbeta primers. Data came from immunoSEQ multiplex PCR; TCRdb stores just in-frame clones and leaves some out. This table has roughly 100,000 clones, roughly 79% appearing once. With V trimmed by 4 bases and J by 5 bases, 9 bases remained unmatched. Germline V gene lookup returns CDR1 LNHDA and CDR2 SQIVND (reference sequence). This CDR3 has 17 amino acids. The source material was PBMCs. The TCR was taken from a man aged 55 to 70 in good health and CMV-seropositive. The genes are TRBV19 and TRBJ2-2, with 11 bases matching TRBD2. CDR3 loop: CASSTLAGGPGTGELFF. DNA of the CDR3: TGTGCCAGTAGTACCTTAGCGGGGGGGCCGGGGACCGGGGAGCTGTTTTTT.